Listed below are T cell receptor beta chains from one sample, sequenced in a study of CD8+ T cells in alopecia areata. Data came from immunoSEQ multiplex PCR; TCRdb stores just in-frame clones and leaves some out. The table shows some 240,000 clones, with more than 45% occurring only once. Sample: CD4+ T cells sorted from blood, taken at week 4, from a patient treated with tofacitinib. These receptors came from a human donor with alopecia areata. Both conserved end residues are part of each CDR3. A D gene is named only where the DNA matches it firmly. Size values are once, few and many counts, or a class for expanded clones, and some rows have none.

12 | TRBJ1-2 | NA | many | TRBV2 | TGTGCCAGCAGAGGGGAGGCCTATGGCTACACCTTC | CASRGEAYGYTF
12 | TRBJ2-1 | NA | NA | TRBV5-4 | TGTGCCAGCAGCTTGTCTTACAATGAGCAGTTCTTC | CASSLSYNEQFF
14 | TRBJ2-1 | NA | few | TRBV4-1 | TGCGCCAGCAGCCAACTGGCGGTCTACAATGAGCAGTTCTTC | CASSQLAVYNEQFF
14 | TRBJ1-1 | TRBD1 | few | TRBV19 | TGTGCCAGTAGGGGACAGGGATCCTACACTGAAGCTTTCTTT | CASRGQGSYTEAFF
19 | TRBJ2-7 | NA | NA | TRBV7-2 | TGTGCCAGCAGCTTATCAGTATTCGGCTTCGAACCGACTAACTACGAGCAGTACTTC | CASSLSVFGFEPTNYEQYF
14 | TRBJ2-1 | NA | NA | TRBV9 | TGTGCCAGCAGCTCATCGGGTTTAAGTAATGAGCAGTTCTTC | CASSSSGLSNEQFF
16 | TRBJ2-1 | NA | NA | TRBV27 | TGTGCCAGCAGCCCAGAACGTGTCCGGTCCTACAATGAGCAGTTCTTC | CASSPERVRSYNEQFF
13 | TRBJ2-2 | NA | NA | TRBV5-1 | TGCGCCAGCAGCTTGGTCTTTTCCGGGGAGCTGTTTTTT | CASSLVFSGELFF
14 | TRBJ2-2 | NA | NA | TRBV29-1 | TGCAGCGTCCACGTGAGTCCGAACACCGGGGAGCTGTTTTTT | CSVHVSPNTGELFF
13 | TRBJ1-4 | TRBD1 | NA | TRBV29-1 | TGCAGCGCCCGGACAGGGGGAAGTGAAAAACTGTTTTTT | CSARTGGSEKLFF
13 | TRBJ2-1 | NA | NA | TRBV11-2 | TGTGCCAGCAGCTTACAGGGTTGGAATGAGCAGTTCTTC | CASSLQGWNEQFF
11 | TRBJ2-5 | NA | once | TRBV14 | TGTGCCAGCAGCCAAAAAGAGACCCAGTACTTC | CASSQKETQYF
16 | TRBJ2-3 | NA | once | TRBV9 | TGTGCCAGCAGCCCACTAAGAGACATCCGCACAGATACGCAGTATTTT | CASSPLRDIRTDTQYF
12 | TRBJ1-2 | TRBD1 | NA | TRBV2 | TGTGCCAGCAAAACAGGGGCCGACGGCTACACCTTC | CASKTGADGYTF
16 | TRBJ2-3 | TRBD2 | NA | TRBV9 | TGTGCCAGCTCCTACGGCGCGGGGGGCGGAACAGATACGCAGTATTTT | CASSYGAGGGTDTQYF
13 | TRBJ1-5 | NA | NA | TRBV29-1 | TGCAGTGTCATGGGGGGAGGCAATCAGCCCCAGCATTTT | CSVMGGGNQPQHF
13 | TRBJ1-2 | NA | NA | TRBV18 | TGTGCCAGCTCACCCAGGGAGCAATATGGCTACACCTTC | CASSPREQYGYTF
12 | TRBJ2-1 | NA | few | TRBV29-1 | TGCAGCGTTGAAGATTTGGGCAATGAGCAGTTCTTC | CSVEDLGNEQFF
16 | TRBJ2-6 | NA | NA | TRBV27 | TGTGCCACCAAGGGTGGGAAGCTATCTGGGGCCAACGTCCTGACTTTC | CATKGGKLSGANVLTF
12 | TRBJ2-5 | NA | NA | TRBV15 | TGTGCCACCAGTCGAGGGAAAGAGACCCAGTACTTC | CATSRGKETQYF
15 | TRBJ2-1 | TRBD2 | NA | TRBV14 | TGTGCCAGCAGCCAAGATCCGGGGGGAGGCGGTGAGCAGTTCTTC | CASSQDPGGGGEQFF
14 | TRBJ2-1 | TRBD1 | once | TRBV2 | TGTGCCAGCAGTACAGGGGGCTCCTACAATGAGCAGTTCTTC | CASSTGGSYNEQFF
14 | TRBJ2-3 | NA | NA | TRBV29-1 | TGCAGCGTTGCGCGGACAGGAGGGACAGATACGCAGTATTTT | CSVARTGGTDTQYF
12 | TRBJ2-7 | NA | NA | TRBV2 | TGTGCCAGCAGTGAGGCAGGGCCCGAGCAGTACTTC | CASSEAGPEQYF
12 | TRBJ1-1 | NA | NA | TRBV27 | TGTGCCAGCAGTTTCCCCGGGACACAAGCTTTCTTT | CASSFPGTQAFF
15 | TRBJ2-1 | NA | NA | TRBV4-3 | TGCGCCAGCAGCCAAGGACGTTCCCCAACTAAGGAGCAGTTCTTC | CASSQGRSPTKEQFF
13 | TRBJ2-4 | NA | NA | TRBV5-1 | TGCGCCAGCAGCTCCACGACGGATCAGCTTCAGTACTTC | CASSSTTDQLQYF
10 | TRBJ1-1 | NA | NA | TRBV30 | TGTGCCGTGGGGCTCACTGAAGCTTTCTTT | CAVGLTEAFF
14 | TRBJ1-5 | TRBD1 | few | TRBV29-1 | TGCAGCGCCACCTCAGGACAGGGCGGTCAGCCCCAGCATTTT | CSATSGQGGQPQHF
18 | TRBJ1-5 | NA | NA | TRBV23-1 | TGCGCCAGCAGTCTAATACCCCCGAGCTACCGCGACAATCAGCCCCAGCATTTT | CASSLIPPSYRDNQPQHF
11 | TRBJ2-2 | NA | NA | TRBV5-6 | TGTGCCAGCAGCTTGCGGGGGGAGCTGTTTTTT | CASSLRGELFF
19 | TRBJ1-4 | NA | NA | TRBV2 | TGTGCCAGCAGTTTTACAGGGAATAAAGGACAAGGAACTAATGAAAAACTGTTTTTT | CASSFTGNKGQGTNEKLFF
14 | TRBJ2-7 | TRBD1 | NA | TRBV2 | TGTGCCAGCATAAGTTTAGGGGGCCCCTACGAGCAGTACTTC | CASISLGGPYEQYF
15 | TRBJ1-6 | TRBD1 | NA | TRBV5-1 | TGCGCCAGCAGCTTGGGGGACAGGGATAATTCACCCCTCCACTTT | CASSLGDRDNSPLHF
14 | TRBJ2-7 | NA | NA | TRBV27 | TGTGCCAGCAGTTCGTGGCAGCTCTCCTACGAGCAGTACTTC | CASSSWQLSYEQYF
13 | TRBJ1-1 | NA | NA | TRBV29-1 | TGCAGCTTCGCGACAGGCCTAAACACTGAAGCTTTCTTT | CSFATGLNTEAFF
14 | TRBJ1-6 | NA | NA | TRBV25-1 | TGTGCCAGCAGCAAGAGGACAGCTAATTCACCCCTCCACTTT | CASSKRTANSPLHF
15 | TRBJ1-2 | NA | NA | TRBV7-2 | TGTGCCAGCAGCTTCCCAGGGGTGCTTAACTATGGCTACACCTTC | CASSFPGVLNYGYTF
14 | TRBJ2-7 | NA | NA | TRBV11-2 | TGTGCCAGCAGCTTAAGAGGGTCTCAATACGAGCAGTACTTC | CASSLRGSQYEQYF
13 | TRBJ2-1 | TRBD1 | few | TRBV29-1 | TGCAGCGTTTTGAGACAGGGACACAATGAGCAGTTCTTC | CSVLRQGHNEQFF
19 | TRBJ2-3 | TRBD1 | many | TRBV7-2 | TGTGCCAGCAGGCCCTCCACCGTCCCGGGACAGGGAACGCGGGATACGCAGTATTTT | CASRPSTVPGQGTRDTQYF
15 | TRBJ1-5 | NA | NA | TRBV27 | TGTGCCAGCAGTTTAGGGCGACAGGGCAATCAGCCCCAGCATTTT | CASSLGRQGNQPQHF
14 | TRBJ2-5 | NA | NA | TRBV4-2 | TGTGCCAGCAGCCAAGATGACAACCAAGAGACCCAGTACTTC | CASSQDDNQETQYF
11 | TRBJ2-1 | NA | NA | TRBV29-1 | TGCAGCGTTTCGTGGGGCAATGAGCAGTTCTTC | CSVSWGNEQFF
14 | TRBJ2-6 | NA | NA | TRBV7-2 | TGTGCCAGCAGCCCGGACTGGGGGGCCAACGTCCTGACTTTC | CASSPDWGANVLTF
18 | TRBJ1-2 | TRBD1 | NA | TRBV27 | TGTGCCAGCAGTTTGGGGACAGGGCAAAATCGGGGGCTATCCGGCTACACCTTC | CASSLGTGQNRGLSGYTF
14 | TRBJ2-7 | NA | NA | TRBV29-1 | TGCAGCGTTGCAGGTTTGGGCAGGCCCTACGAGCAGTACTTC | CSVAGLGRPYEQYF
16 | TRBJ2-1 | TRBD2 | NA | TRBV18 | TGTGCCAGCTCACCATTAGCGGGGGCCTCCCTCAATGAGCAGTTCTTC | CASSPLAGASLNEQFF
14 | TRBJ1-6 | NA | NA | TRBV25-1 | TGTGCCAGCAGTGATCTGGGGAGTGATTCACCCCTCCACTTT | CASSDLGSDSPLHF
13 | TRBJ2-3 | NA | few | TRBV29-1 | TGCAGCTGTCAAAGAGGTAGCACAGATACGCAGTATTTT | CSCQRGSTDTQYF
14 | TRBJ2-3 | NA | NA | TRBV15 | TGTGCCACCAGCACCTACATGGGCACAGATACGCAGTATTTT | CATSTYMGTDTQYF
12 | TRBJ1-2 | NA | once | TRBV2 | TGTGCCAGCAGTGTAATAGGGGATGGCTACACCTTC | CASSVIGDGYTF
14 | TRBJ2-5 | NA | NA | TRBV7-2 | TGTGCCAGCTCGAGGGGCGGACCGCAAGAGACCCAGTACTTC | CASSRGGPQETQYF
16 | TRBJ1-1 | TRBD1 | NA | TRBV30 | TGTGCCTGGAGTGACGGACAGGGCGCAATGAACACTGAAGCTTTCTTT | CAWSDGQGAMNTEAFF
15 | TRBJ1-5 | NA | NA | TRBV7-2 | TGTGCCAGCAGCTTTGGCAGGGGCCTCGGCCAGCCCCAGCATTTT | CASSFGRGLGQPQHF